This is a list of T cell receptor beta chains from one sample in a study of T cells after yellow fever vaccination. One entry per CDR3 protein results from TCRdb running MiXCR on the 5' RACE reads. The top ten hold approximately 25% of the sample, which has under 350,000 distinct CDR3 sequences, about 4% seen once. This specimen was PBMCs, taken 5 days after the yellow fever booster vaccination. The receptors were sampled from a man aged 18 to 29 who received the YFV17D yellow fever vaccine. CDR3s include the opening cysteine and the closing phenylalanine or tryptophan. D genes are given only for firm matches. A row's size may be missing; if present it is once, few, many or a size class.

cdr3_length	clone_size	v_call	d_call	j_call	cdr3_aa	cdr3_nt
13	-	TRBV29-1	-	TRBJ2-5	CSVSKQAGETQYF	TGCAGCGTTTCGAAACAGGCTGGAGAGACCCAGTACTTC
14	few	TRBV5-1	-	TRBJ2-6	CASRQVSGANVLTF	TGCGCCAGCAGACAGGTCTCTGGGGCCAACGTCCTGACTTTC
15	many	TRBV7-2	-	TRBJ1-5	CASSQRRGVNQPQHF	TGTGCCAGCAGCCAGAGGCGAGGAGTCAATCAGCCCCAGCATTTT
14	many	TRBV7-2	-	TRBJ2-1	CASSPRGGNGEQFF	TGTGCCAGCAGCCCCCGCGGAGGGAACGGTGAGCAGTTCTTC
15	many	TRBV20-1	TRBD1	TRBJ1-1	CSANVPGQGTSEAFF	TGCAGTGCTAACGTACCGGGACAGGGGACTTCTGAAGCTTTCTTT
15	-	TRBV4-1	-	TRBJ2-7	CASSQEQGNLGEQYF	TGCGCCAGCAGCCAAGAGCAGGGAAACTTAGGCGAGCAGTACTTC
13	-	TRBV20-1	-	TRBJ1-4	CSASSGGWEKLFF	TGCAGTGCTTCATCGGGGGGTTGGGAAAAACTGTTTTTT
16	-	TRBV7-2	-	TRBJ2-5	CASSAPTLTMRETQYF	TGTGCCAGCAGCGCCCCAACCCTCACAATGCGGGAGACCCAGTACTTC
12	-	TRBV11-1	-	TRBJ2-7	CASSLEHGEQYF	TGTGCCAGCAGCTTAGAGCACGGGGAGCAGTACTTC
14	few	TRBV9	TRBD1	TRBJ1-1	CASSVLGDSQGAFF	TGTGCCAGCAGCGTTTTGGGGGACAGCCAGGGGGCTTTCTTT
16	few	TRBV9	-	TRBJ2-1	CASSVAPSPSYNEQFF	TGTGCCAGCAGCGTAGCTCCGAGTCCCTCCTACAATGAGCAGTTCTTC
15	-	TRBV25-1	TRBD1	TRBJ1-2	CASSIRTGGHYGYTF	TGTGCCAGCAGTATACGGACAGGGGGCCACTATGGCTACACCTTC
13	few	TRBV7-2	TRBD1	TRBJ2-5	CASSPTGMETQYF	TGTGCCAGCAGCCCGACAGGGATGGAGACCCAGTACTTC
16	few	TRBV5-4	-	TRBJ2-2	CASSSAMQGDTGELFF	TGTGCCAGCAGCTCGGCGATGCAGGGAGATACCGGGGAGCTGTTTTTT
15	-	TRBV5-4	-	TRBJ2-1	CASSPDYSYYNEQFF	TGTGCCAGCAGCCCGGACTATTCGTACTACAATGAGCAGTTCTTC
18	many	TRBV18	TRBD2	TRBJ2-1	CASVPAWGSGGHAGEQFF	TGTGCCAGCGTACCGGCGTGGGGCAGCGGGGGCCACGCGGGTGAGCAGTTCTTC
15	many	TRBV14	-	TRBJ2-3	CASSYGGASTDTQYF	TGTGCCAGCAGCTACGGGGGAGCTAGCACAGATACGCAGTATTTT
12	-	TRBV24-1	TRBD2	TRBJ2-1	CATSDPGTSEFF	TGTGCCACCAGTGACCCCGGGACTAGCGAGTTCTTC
16	-	TRBV7-8	-	TRBJ1-5	CASSLQTAANYQPQHF	TGTGCCAGCAGCCTCCAGACGGCTGCAAACTATCAGCCCCAGCATTTT
14	-	TRBV5-8	-	TRBJ1-4	CASSSPVGNEKLFF	TGTGCCAGCAGCTCTCCTGTGGGTAATGAAAAACTGTTTTTT
15	few	TRBV12-3/TRBV12-4	-	TRBJ2-1	CASSAQGRVYNEQFF	TGTGCCAGCAGCGCCCAGGGAAGGGTCTACAATGAGCAGTTCTTC
15	many	TRBV2	TRBD1	TRBJ1-4	CASSGQGTTNEKLFF	TGTGCCAGCAGCGGACAGGGTACAACTAATGAAAAACTGTTTTTT
14	-	TRBV18	TRBD2	TRBJ2-5	CASSPLAGLETQYF	TGTGCCAGCTCACCCCTAGCGGGGTTGGAGACCCAGTACTTC
15	few	TRBV5-1	-	TRBJ2-3	CASSLAPMEGDTQYF	TGCGCCAGCAGCTTGGCCCCTATGGAGGGAGATACGCAGTATTTT
13	-	TRBV29-1	-	TRBJ1-2	CSVEVGESYGYTF	TGCAGCGTTGAAGTTGGGGAGTCGTATGGCTACACCTTC
15	many	TRBV7-2	-	TRBJ2-2	CASSPQGTNTGELFF	TGTGCCAGCAGCCCACAGGGCACGAACACCGGGGAGCTGTTTTTT
12	-	TRBV2	-	TRBJ2-7	CASSENGYEQYF	TGTGCCAGCAGTGAAAACGGCTACGAGCAGTACTTC
12	-	TRBV7-3	-	TRBJ1-1	CASSEGSTEAFF	TGTGCCAGCAGCGAGGGGAGTACTGAAGCTTTCTTT
15	-	TRBV7-2	-	TRBJ1-4	CASSTTPGPNEKLFF	TGTGCCAGCAGCACTACCCCGGGTCCTAATGAAAAACTGTTTTTT
13	many	TRBV5-4	-	TRBJ1-1	CASSLSENTEAFF	TGTGCCAGCAGCTTATCAGAAAACACTGAAGCTTTCTTT
13	-	TRBV19	-	TRBJ1-1	CASSSDIWSEAFF	TGTGCCAGTAGTTCGGACATCTGGAGTGAAGCTTTCTTT
14	few	TRBV3-1	-	TRBJ1-1	CASSPSLTGTEAFF	TGTGCCAGCAGCCCCTCCCTAACAGGCACTGAAGCTTTCTTT